The present T cell receptor beta chain was sequenced within a study of control samples from healthy donors and cancer patients (dated by TCRdb to the early 2020s). A note on this clone: Its specific antigen is unknown. The input lacks base qualities; no much larger clone sits a single base away.

The library was made by the immunoSEQ multiplex PCR assay. As stored in TCRdb, this immuneACCESS dataset retains in-frame rearrangements with V and J assigned. A fraction of the clones does not appear; measured against another copy, unresolved V genes explain less than half of the discrepancy, and the remainder lacks a known reason. The table for this sample lists around 94,000 clones; 90% of them were counted only once. The top ten hold 3% to 4.5% of the sample. V is reduced by 3 bases and J by 0 bases, leaving a spacing of 16 bases between them. From the cysteine through the phenylalanine, the CDR3 covers 17 amino acids. Only the CDR3 DNA stays, 51 bases, in frame from base 1. The CDR1 and CDR2 encoded by the germline V gene are LGHNA and YNFKEQ.

This TCR was recovered from a woman under 30 in good health. The specimen sequenced was blood. The V and J segments used are TRBV4-2 and TRBJ2-3; a tentative D match to TRBD2 spans 7 bases. The sequenced DNA is TGTGCCAGCAGCCAGACTCCGGCGGGGGCAAGCACAGATACGCAGTATTTT. This encodes CASSQTPAGASTDTQYF.